The rows below give T cell receptor beta chains drawn from one sample of a study of response to subunit inactivated influenza vaccine. In TCRdb, the RT-PCR reads were re-called with MiXCR into one record per CDR3 protein. The sample records about 570,000 distinct CDR3 sequences, approximately 10% being singletons. The data also belong to a second study, concerning T cells expressing NK-cell markers.

Sequences were derived from PBMCs from blood, sampled on the day of vaccination. The receptors were sampled from a man aged 45-65 years who received an inactivated influenza vaccine. The CDR3 runs from the conserved cysteine through the conserved F or W. D genes are given only for firm matches.

d_gene	v_gene	CDR3aa
NA	TRBV7-9	CASSFDRREKLFF
NA	TRBV20-1	CSARAGMTEAFF
NA	TRBV7-2	CASSLGFASYEQYF
NA	TRBV12-3/TRBV12-4	CASTRDGNQPQHF
NA	TRBV20-1	CSALLSEVIETQYF
TRBD1	TRBV29-1	CSVALTGVEQYF
NA	TRBV5-1	CASSPTGIIEKLFF
NA	TRBV3-1	CASSQAPRTGSGGQETQYF
TRBD2	TRBV3-1	CASSLTSGRFNEQFF
TRBD1	TRBV7-9	CASSLMGQGGWETQYF
TRBD1	TRBV20-1	CSAQTGNQPQHF
NA	TRBV9	CASSVGGLATNEQFF
NA	TRBV7-2	CASSSTRGSGLYNEQFF
NA	TRBV7-6	CASSPGNGPYEQYF
TRBD2	TRBV5-6	CASSVRTSGGPTDTQYF
TRBD1	TRBV12-3/TRBV12-4	CASSLLFRTGYGYTF
NA	TRBV5-6	CASSLVPGLTYEQYF
NA	TRBV5-6	CASSPVSPGDTQYF
NA	TRBV9	CASSVGFRLDTQYF
NA	TRBV5-1	CASSRVPGETQYF
TRBD2	TRBV27	CASSLSAGVDTGELFF
TRBD1	TRBV6-5	CASSTTLGGGDTQYF
NA	TRBV10-3	CAISESWRGYYEQYF
NA	TRBV28	CASSLSSRDLTGELFF
TRBD2	TRBV6-2/TRBV6-3	CASSETPGGYNEQFF
NA	TRBV7-2	CASSRLVADTQYF
NA	TRBV20-1	CSARDHRGINEQFF
TRBD1	TRBV12-3/TRBV12-4	CASSSGGNSPLHF
TRBD1	TRBV27	CASSFVGGRNEQFF
NA	TRBV7-2	CASSPGGLGTRFQAQHF
TRBD1	TRBV24-1	CATSDFRGTGPYEQYF
TRBD2	TRBV29-1	CSGGLAQNEQFF
TRBD2	TRBV20-1	CSAPLSGRERDTQYF
NA	TRBV15	CATSDPNQPQHF
NA	TRBV21-1	CASSKASEVNYGYTF
TRBD1	TRBV12-3/TRBV12-4	CASSWTGANTEAFF
NA	TRBV2	CASSEIKGYSGNTIYF
NA	TRBV12-3/TRBV12-4	CASSPVLLTAYEQYF
TRBD1	TRBV7-9	CASSRGQGFETQYF
NA	TRBV12-3/TRBV12-4	CASSLTPREQYF
NA	TRBV19	CASSDGTEGRYF
TRBD2	TRBV6-5	CASSYNRGEASHF
NA	TRBV19	CASSLMGFLHTDTQYF
TRBD1	TRBV27	CASSRQGARTEAFF
NA	TRBV7-6	CASSYKETQYF
NA	TRBV28	CASSLIDRGSITDTQYF
TRBD2	TRBV7-2	CASSFSGSWADTQYF
NA	TRBV9	CASSVDLGKEQYF
TRBD1	TRBV20-1	CSARDFDRGGYGYTF
NA	TRBV10-1	CASSEYRGNEQFF
TRBD2	TRBV2	CASIGGRNTGELFF
NA	TRBV5-6	CASSQGGVSEPQHF
NA	TRBV3-1	CASSQGGPRETQYF
NA	TRBV4-2	CASSQEMDSKGETQYF
TRBD1	TRBV5-6	CASSQDRVGTDTQYF
TRBD2	TRBV9	CASSGLAGGEQYF
TRBD2	TRBV4-3	CASSQEPGGGSYNEQFF